Sequencing of this TCR beta chain was carried out in a study of T cells in localized non-small cell lung cancer. Findings and caveats of the study: Without multi-region sequencing, intratumor heterogeneity could not be excluded. The study detected a median approximately 55 of the top 100 tumor clones in adjacent lung. There was higher T cell clonality in uninvolved adjacent lung than in tumor, and it was highest there.

Note on this clone: Its antigen is not known.

Libraries were prepared by immunoSEQ multiplex PCR; TCRdb keeps only in-frame clonotypes and omits some of them. The sample contains around 48,000 clones, 60% to 85% of which appear only once. V lost 6 bases and J lost 5, with 16 bases in between. Germline V gene data show CDR1 as SGHTA and CDR2 as FQGNSA. The CDR3 covers 15 residues. This clonotype was sampled from a man aged 35 to 70 with stage I squamous cell lung carcinoma. The chain links TRBV7-2 to TRBJ1-4; D perhaps matches TRBD1 (5 bases). The source material was peripheral blood, sampled before any cancer treatment. The CDR3 sequence is CASRLNMGGNEKLFF. The DNA for the CDR3 is TGTGCCAGCAGGCTTAATATGGGGGGGAATGAAAAACTGTTTTTT.